The rows below give T cell receptor beta chains drawn from one sample of a study of T cell repertoires in cytomegalovirus infection. TCRdb re-derived calls from the reads in MiXCR, one entry per CDR3 protein. The data show 60,000 to 75,000 distinct CDR3 sequences, roughly 20% seen once. These receptors have no identified antigens. The sample was PBMCs, sequenced either directly or after in vitro stimulation (not recorded which). The receptor set was obtained from a human donor in good health (CMV status not recorded). Some clones in this sample may be carry-over from other donors' samples. The CDR3 runs from the conserved cysteine through the conserved F or W. D genes are given only for firm matches.

D	V	CDR3
-	TRBV5-4	CASSLAGGAETQYF
-	TRBV27	CASSSWTTGSPLHF
-	TRBV6-2/TRBV6-3	CASSYLKLGGRNEQFF
TRBD1	TRBV4-1	CASSPPTGKDDGYTF
-	TRBV7-8	CASSLGGAYTEAFF
TRBD1	TRBV25-1	CASSDPPGQGTYGYTF
TRBD1	TRBV29-1	CSVDPGQGTGNTIYF
TRBD1	TRBV7-2	CASSSGTGGGENEQFF
-	TRBV7-9	CASSLDSSNQPQHF
-	TRBV25-1	CASSEAWVTEAFF
TRBD1	TRBV7-8	CASSVGQATEAFF
-	TRBV7-2	CASSLGGTSYGYTF
-	TRBV6-1	CASEPRTGGGYTF
-	TRBV30	CAWSVGFSGNTEAFF
-	TRBV12-3/TRBV12-4	CATTWGTSVETEAFF
TRBD1	TRBV6-2/TRBV6-3	CASSYLTGVSYNEQFF
-	TRBV2	CASSAGRGNIQYF
TRBD1	TRBV6-1	CASRGQANNEQFF
-	TRBV18	CASSPDSFQETQYF
TRBD2	TRBV7-2	CASSLGVSGLAGNNEQFF
-	TRBV12-5	CASGMTELREPQHF
TRBD1	TRBV11-2	CASSPRQGPNTEAFF
TRBD1	TRBV6-2/TRBV6-3	CASSSGQGERREQYF
-	TRBV12-3/TRBV12-4	CASSLLQFTEAFF
TRBD1	TRBV29-1	CSVGLGGVTGELFF
TRBD1	TRBV29-1	CSVARDSSIYEQYF
TRBD1	TRBV18	CASSPSSQGVGMNTEAFF
TRBD1	TRBV6-1	CASSTTGKGRNEQFF
-	TRBV7-2	CASQDRPTGELFF
-	TRBV20-1	CSARNEKLFF
-	TRBV28	CASSSDSDEQFF
TRBD1	TRBV7-2	CASRGSTGGTEAFF
-	TRBV3-1	CASSQDEGASDTQYF
TRBD1	TRBV4-2	CASSSLHRDRGTDTQYF
TRBD2	TRBV12-3/TRBV12-4	CASSPPGLADNEQFF
-	TRBV11-2	CASSSDSDTQYF
-	TRBV29-1	CSVLRTDTQYF
TRBD2	TRBV7-8	CASSSTGLAGGKTQYF
-	TRBV4-1	CASSQDENRPTEAFF
-	TRBV2	CAPGSAGYTDTQYF
TRBD1	TRBV18	CASSPTGGEETQYF
-	TRBV6-6	CASSSRTYEQYF
-	TRBV5-4	CATSPGVANSPLHF
-	TRBV7-6	CASSLGEYQETQYF
-	TRBV7-2	CASSLRRASFQETQYF
-	TRBV4-3	CASSQDWAGRSVNEKLFF
-	TRBV4-3	CASSQRTMSGTYNEQFF